The entry below gives a single T cell receptor beta chain sequence along with its context. As yet, its antigen is unknown. The junction differs from germline at one of its ends, possibly a read error. This sample was included in a study of cytomegalovirus exposure and HLA in healthy donors. Whole-study findings and limits: Specificity of a few CMV-associated chains for CMV antigens was verified in vitro. Presence/absence results assume similar sequencing depth per donor, which may not hold. Reportedly, TCR beta sequences accurately predicted HLA-A and HLA-B alleles in most subjects. In an earlier analysis, about 87% or about 30%: the productive usage of most TCR beta V segments.

Both 60 Vbeta primers and 13 Jbeta primers went into the PCR. Profiling relied on immunoSEQ multiplex PCR, and the TCRdb table lists in-frame clones only, not all of them. In the table there are a few hundred thousand clones, about 93% of which are singletons. This CDR3 spans 16 amino acids. Germline V CDR1 and CDR2: SEHNR, FQNEAQ (reference sequence). This rearrangement joins TRBV7-9 to TRBJ1-3, with D unresolved. The receptor's source is a girl aged 2-10 years in good health and CMV-seronegative. Sequencing was performed on PBMCs. The CDR3 DNA reads TGTTCCAGCCGCCCAAGAGGTTTCATCTCTGGAAACACCATATATTTT. Its translation is CSSRPRGFISGNTIYF.